These 8 T cell receptor beta chains originate from one sample sequenced in a study of cytomegalovirus exposure and HLA in healthy donors. A multiplex PCR was run with 60 Vbeta primers and 13 Jbeta primers. The data were produced by immunoSEQ multiplex PCR, yet TCRdb's version contains in-frame clones alone and is incomplete. The sample records 200,000 or so clones, 82% being singletons. Sequenced material: PBMCs. These receptors were collected from a woman between 50 and 59 years old in good health and CMV-seropositive.

The chain carries TRBV7-2 and TRBJ1-5; D possibly corresponds to TRBD1 (5 bases). Trimming removed 3 bases at V and 3 bases at J, with 9 bases between. This CDR3 comprises 14 residues. Germline V lookup: CDR1 SGHTA, CDR2 FQGNSA. The CDR3 DNA is TGTGCCAGCAGCTTGGGGCATAACAATCAGCCCCAGCATTTT. Protein product: CASSLGHNNQPQHF.

The chain couples TRBV5-6 to TRBJ1-5; D might be TRBD1 (6 bases). V was trimmed by 0 bases and J by 6 bases, leaving 13 bases between them. The CDR3 is 15 amino acids. Germline values: CDR1 SGHDT, CDR2 YYEEEE. The CDR3 sequence is CASSLGPGVSQPQHF. In DNA, the CDR3 is TGTGCCAGCAGCTTGGGTCCAGGGGTCAGTCAGCCCCAGCATTTT.

V gene TRBV5-4 combines with J gene TRBJ1-4; the match to TRBD1 covers 8 bases. The germline V gene has CDR1 SGHNT and CDR2 YYREEE (reference sequence). CDR3 size: 18 residues. The ends lost 3 bases at V and 0 bases at J; junction bases unmatched: 10. The CDR3 DNA reads TGTGCCAGCAGCTCTAGGGGGGCAGGGGGCGCAACTAATGAAAAACTGTTTTTT. Its translation is CASSSRGAGGATNEKLFF.

For this clone: This sample includes further DNA sequences coding for the same CDR3. This chain joins TRBV28 and TRBJ2-5; weak D call: TRBD2 (7 bases). Germline V lookup: CDR1 MDHEN, CDR2 SYDVKM. Trimming removed 2 bases at V and 2 bases at J, with 12 bases between. This CDR3 region has 15 residues. Here the CDR3 reads CASSLGGAAQETQYF. CDR3 in DNA: TGTGCCAGCAGTTTAGGGGGGGCAGCTCAAGAGACCCAGTACTTC.

This rearrangement joins TRBV23-1 to TRBJ2-5; 7 nucleotides match TRBD1. TRBV23-1 qualifies as an ORF whose function is uncertain. This CDR3 comprises 13 residues. Germline trimming cut 6 bases from V and 3 bases from J; bases unmatched to any gene: 4. CDR3 amino acids: CASRHTGEETQYF. In nucleotides, the CDR3 is TGCGCCAGCAGACACACAGGGGAAGAGACCCAGTACTTC.

The V and J genes are TRBV7-9 and TRBJ1-1; 7 bases match TRBD1. V trimming: 4 bases; J trimming: 0 bases; junction bases outside the gene matches: 2. Germline CDR1 SEHNR, CDR2 FQNEAQ (reference sequence). The CDR3 contains 14 residues. The CDR3 spells CASSSDRLNTEAFF. The CDR3 DNA follows: TGTGCCAGCAGCTCGGACAGGTTGAACACTGAAGCTTTCTTT. The full variable domain, with the rest looked up from reference TRBV7-9 and TRBJ1-1, is DTGVSQNPRHKITKRGQNVTFRCDPISEHNRLYWYRQTLGQGPEFLTYFQNEAQLEKSRLLSDRFSAERPKGSFSTLEIQRTEQGDSAMYLCASSSDRLNTEAFFGQGTRLTVV.

The rearrangement links TRBV25-1 to TRBJ1-1; 7 positions match TRBD1. CDR1 and CDR2 from the germline V gene are MGHDK and SYGVNS. With V trimmed by 10 bases and J by 0 bases, 5 bases remained unmatched. CDR3 length: 13 amino acids. CDR3: CATTGWVNTEAFF. In DNA, the CDR3 is TGTGCCACGACAGGGTGGGTGAACACTGAAGCTTTCTTT. Complete variable domain (other parts from reference TRBV25-1 and TRBJ1-1): EADIYQTPRYLVIGTGKKITLECSQTMGHDKMYWYQQDPGMELHLIHYSYGVNSTEKGDLSSESTVSRIRTEHFPLTLESARPSHTSQYLCATTGWVNTEAFFGQGTRLTVV.

CDR3 DNA sequence: TGTGCCAGCAGGACACAGTCTTTGGGGGCTAATGAGCAGTTCTTC. Protein product: CASRTQSLGANEQFF. The chain couples TRBV6-1 to TRBJ2-1, with TRBD1 as a possible D gene (6 bases). This CDR3 spans 15 amino acids. CDR1 and CDR2 (germline): MNHNS, SASEGT. Trimming stripped 6 bases from V and 7 bases from J, with 19 bases between.